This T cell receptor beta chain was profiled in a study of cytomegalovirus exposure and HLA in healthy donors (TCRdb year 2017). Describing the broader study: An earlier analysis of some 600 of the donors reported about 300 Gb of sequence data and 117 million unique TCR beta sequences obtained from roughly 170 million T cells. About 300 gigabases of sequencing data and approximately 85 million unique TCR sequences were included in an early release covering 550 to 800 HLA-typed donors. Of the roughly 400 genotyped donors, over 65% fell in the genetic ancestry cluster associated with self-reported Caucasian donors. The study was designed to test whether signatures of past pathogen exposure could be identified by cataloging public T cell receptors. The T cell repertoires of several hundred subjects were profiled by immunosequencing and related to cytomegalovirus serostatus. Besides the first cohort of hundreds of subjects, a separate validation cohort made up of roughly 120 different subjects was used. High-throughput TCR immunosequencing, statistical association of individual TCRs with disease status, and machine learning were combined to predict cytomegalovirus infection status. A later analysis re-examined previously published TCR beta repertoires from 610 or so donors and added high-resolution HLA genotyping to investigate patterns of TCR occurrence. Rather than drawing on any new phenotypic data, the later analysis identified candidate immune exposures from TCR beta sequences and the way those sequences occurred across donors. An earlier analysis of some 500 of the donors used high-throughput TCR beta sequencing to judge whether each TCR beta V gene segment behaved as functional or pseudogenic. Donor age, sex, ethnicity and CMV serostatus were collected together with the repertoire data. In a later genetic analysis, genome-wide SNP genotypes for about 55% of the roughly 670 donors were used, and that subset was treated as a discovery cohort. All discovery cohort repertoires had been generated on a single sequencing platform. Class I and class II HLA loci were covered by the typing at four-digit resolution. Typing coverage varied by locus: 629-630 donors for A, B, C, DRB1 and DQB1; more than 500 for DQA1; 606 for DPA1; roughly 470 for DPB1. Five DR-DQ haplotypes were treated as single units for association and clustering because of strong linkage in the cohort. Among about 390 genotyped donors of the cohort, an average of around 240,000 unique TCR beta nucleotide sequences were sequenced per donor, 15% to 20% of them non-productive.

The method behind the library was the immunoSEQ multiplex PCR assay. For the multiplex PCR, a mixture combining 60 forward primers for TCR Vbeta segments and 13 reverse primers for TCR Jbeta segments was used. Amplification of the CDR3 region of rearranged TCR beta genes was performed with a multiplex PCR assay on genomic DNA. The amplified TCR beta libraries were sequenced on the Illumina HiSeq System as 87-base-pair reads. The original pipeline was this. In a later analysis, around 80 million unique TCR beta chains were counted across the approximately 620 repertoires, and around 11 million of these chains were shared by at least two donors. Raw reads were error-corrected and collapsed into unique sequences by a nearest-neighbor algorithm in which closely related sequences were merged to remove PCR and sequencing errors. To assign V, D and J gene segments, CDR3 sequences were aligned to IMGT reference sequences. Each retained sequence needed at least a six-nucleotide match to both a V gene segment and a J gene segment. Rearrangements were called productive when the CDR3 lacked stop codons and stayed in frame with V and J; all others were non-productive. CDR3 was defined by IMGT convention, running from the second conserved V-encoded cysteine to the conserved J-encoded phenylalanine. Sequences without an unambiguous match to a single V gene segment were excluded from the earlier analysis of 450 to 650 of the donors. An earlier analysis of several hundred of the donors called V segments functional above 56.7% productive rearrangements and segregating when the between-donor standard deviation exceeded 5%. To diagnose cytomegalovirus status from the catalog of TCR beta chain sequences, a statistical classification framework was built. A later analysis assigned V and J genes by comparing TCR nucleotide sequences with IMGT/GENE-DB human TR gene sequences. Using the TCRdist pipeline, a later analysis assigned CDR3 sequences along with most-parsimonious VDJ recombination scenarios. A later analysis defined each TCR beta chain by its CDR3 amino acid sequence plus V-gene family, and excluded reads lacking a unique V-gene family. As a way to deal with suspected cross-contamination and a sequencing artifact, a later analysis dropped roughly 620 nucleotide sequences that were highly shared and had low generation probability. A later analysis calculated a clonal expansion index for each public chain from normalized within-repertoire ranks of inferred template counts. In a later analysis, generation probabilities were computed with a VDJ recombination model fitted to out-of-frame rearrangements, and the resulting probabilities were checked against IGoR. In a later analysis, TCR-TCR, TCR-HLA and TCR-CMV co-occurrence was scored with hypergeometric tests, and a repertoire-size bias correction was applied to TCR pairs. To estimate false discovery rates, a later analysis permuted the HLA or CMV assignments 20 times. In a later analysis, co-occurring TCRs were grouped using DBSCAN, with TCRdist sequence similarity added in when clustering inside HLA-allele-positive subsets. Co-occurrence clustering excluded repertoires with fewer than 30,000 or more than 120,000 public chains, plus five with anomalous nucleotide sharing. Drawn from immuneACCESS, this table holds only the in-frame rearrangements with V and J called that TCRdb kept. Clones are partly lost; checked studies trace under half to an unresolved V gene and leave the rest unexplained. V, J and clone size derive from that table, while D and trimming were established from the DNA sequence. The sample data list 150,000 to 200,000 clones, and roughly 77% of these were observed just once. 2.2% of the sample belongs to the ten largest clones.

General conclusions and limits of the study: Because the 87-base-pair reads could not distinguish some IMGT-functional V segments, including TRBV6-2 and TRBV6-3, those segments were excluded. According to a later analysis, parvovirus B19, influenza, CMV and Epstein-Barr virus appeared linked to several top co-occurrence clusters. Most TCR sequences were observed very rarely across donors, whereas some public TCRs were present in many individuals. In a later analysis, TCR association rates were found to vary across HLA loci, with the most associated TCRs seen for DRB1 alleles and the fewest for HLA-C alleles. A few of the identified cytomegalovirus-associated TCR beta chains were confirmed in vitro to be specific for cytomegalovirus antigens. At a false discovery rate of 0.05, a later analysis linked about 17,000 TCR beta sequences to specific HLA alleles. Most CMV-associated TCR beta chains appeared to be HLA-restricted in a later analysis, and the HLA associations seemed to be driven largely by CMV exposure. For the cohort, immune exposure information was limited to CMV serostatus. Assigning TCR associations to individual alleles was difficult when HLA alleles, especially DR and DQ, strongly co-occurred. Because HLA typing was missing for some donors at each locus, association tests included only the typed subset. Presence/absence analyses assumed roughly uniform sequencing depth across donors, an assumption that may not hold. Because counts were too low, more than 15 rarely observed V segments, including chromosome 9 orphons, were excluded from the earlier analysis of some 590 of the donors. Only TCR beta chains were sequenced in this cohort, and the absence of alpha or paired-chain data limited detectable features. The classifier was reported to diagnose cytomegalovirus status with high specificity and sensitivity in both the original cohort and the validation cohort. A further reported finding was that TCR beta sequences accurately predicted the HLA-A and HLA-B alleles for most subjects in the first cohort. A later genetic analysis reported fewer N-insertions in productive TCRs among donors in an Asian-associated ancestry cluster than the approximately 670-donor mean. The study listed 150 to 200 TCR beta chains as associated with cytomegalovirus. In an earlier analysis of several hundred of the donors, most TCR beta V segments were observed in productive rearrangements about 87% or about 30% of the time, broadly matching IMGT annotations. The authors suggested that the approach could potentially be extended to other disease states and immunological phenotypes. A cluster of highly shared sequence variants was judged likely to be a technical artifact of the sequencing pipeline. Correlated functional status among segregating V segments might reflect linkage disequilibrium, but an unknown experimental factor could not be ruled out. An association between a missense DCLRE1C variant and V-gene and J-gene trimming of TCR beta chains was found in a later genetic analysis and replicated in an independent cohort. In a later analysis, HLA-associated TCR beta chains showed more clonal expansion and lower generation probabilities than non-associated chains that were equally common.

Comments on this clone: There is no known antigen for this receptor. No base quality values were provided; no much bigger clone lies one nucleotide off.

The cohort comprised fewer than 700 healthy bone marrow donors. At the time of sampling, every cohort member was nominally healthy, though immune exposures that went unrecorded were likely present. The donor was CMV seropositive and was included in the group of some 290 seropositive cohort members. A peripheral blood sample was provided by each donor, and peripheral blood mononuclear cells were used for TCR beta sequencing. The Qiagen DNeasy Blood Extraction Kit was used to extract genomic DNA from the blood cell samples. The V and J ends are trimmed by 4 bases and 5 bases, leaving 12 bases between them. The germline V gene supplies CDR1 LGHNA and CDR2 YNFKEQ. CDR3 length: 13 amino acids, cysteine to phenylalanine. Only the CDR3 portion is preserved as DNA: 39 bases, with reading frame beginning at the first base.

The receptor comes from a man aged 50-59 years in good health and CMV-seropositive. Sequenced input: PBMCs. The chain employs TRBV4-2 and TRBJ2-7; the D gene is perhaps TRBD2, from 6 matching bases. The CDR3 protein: CASSPSTSHEQYF. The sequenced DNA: TGTGCCAGCAGCCCGTCGACTAGTCACGAGCAGTACTTC.